Listed below are T cell receptor beta chains from one sample, sequenced in a study of post-analysis software for immune sequencing data. A single record per CDR3 protein comes from TCRdb applying MiXCR to the PCR reads. The sample yields 650,000 to 850,000 distinct CDR3 sequences, roughly half seen once. Sequencing used blood. Receptor source: a girl aged 10-17 years with multiple sclerosis. Both conserved end residues are part of each CDR3. The D gene is left open where the match is weak. Clone size is stated in some rows and not others, as once, few, many or a class when expanded.

V: TRBV5-1; J: TRBJ1-4; D: TRBD1; size: .; DNA: TGCGCCAGCAGGAGGACAGGGGTCGATGAAAAACTGTTTTTT; CDR3: CASRRTGVDEKLFF
V: TRBV15; J: TRBJ2-3; D: TRBD1; size: few; DNA: TGTGCCACCAGCAGAGAAGTAGGGGGCTTTAGCACAGATACGCAGTATTTT; CDR3: CATSREVGGFSTDTQYF
V: TRBV2; J: TRBJ1-2; D: .; size: .; DNA: TGTGCCAGCAGTCGGGGGGCCCCGTTCTATGGCTACACCTTC; CDR3: CASSRGAPFYGYTF
V: TRBV7-2; J: TRBJ1-1; D: .; size: .; DNA: TGTGCCAGCAGCCCAAGCCCGGCCGTCGGGGTTGATGCTTTCTTT; CDR3: CASSPSPAVGVDAFF
V: TRBV15; J: TRBJ2-3; D: TRBD1; size: .; DNA: TGTGCCACCAGCAGAAAAAGACCGGGACAGGGTATAGATACGCAGTATTTT; CDR3: CATSRKRPGQGIDTQYF
V: TRBV12-3/TRBV12-4; J: TRBJ2-1; D: TRBD2; size: .; DNA: TGTGCCAGCAGCCGAGAGCGGGAACACCAGTTCTTC; CDR3: CASSREREHQFF
V: TRBV6-4; J: TRBJ2-3; D: TRBD1; size: once; DNA: TGTGCCAGCAGTCCCTCTAGGGGGCCCGGGAATACGCAGTATTTT; CDR3: CASSPSRGPGNTQYF
V: TRBV30; J: TRBJ2-5; D: .; size: .; DNA: TGTGCCTGGAGTGACCAGCCGACCCAGTACTTC; CDR3: CAWSDQPTQYF
V: TRBV18; J: TRBJ2-3; D: .; size: .; DNA: TGTGCCAGCTCACCACTTTTGGCAGATACGCAGTATTTT; CDR3: CASSPLLADTQYF
V: TRBV9; J: TRBJ2-7; D: TRBD2; size: .; DNA: TGTGCCAGCAGTTCCGGGACTAGCGGGAGATACCAGTACTACGAGCAGTACTTC; CDR3: CASSSGTSGRYQYYEQYF
V: TRBV6-6; J: TRBJ2-5; D: TRBD2; size: .; DNA: TGTGCCAGCAGTTTCTTAGCGGGAGATGTGAAAGAGACCCAGTACTTC; CDR3: CASSFLAGDVKETQYF
V: TRBV20-1; J: TRBJ2-5; D: .; size: few; DNA: TGCAGTGCTACCGGTCCCCGGGAGACCCAGTACTTC; CDR3: CSATGPRETQYF
V: TRBV20-1; J: TRBJ1-2; D: .; size: .; DNA: TGCAGTGCTAGAGATTTCGGGGGCAGGGTTGACCGGGACACCTTC; CDR3: CSARDFGGRVDRDTF
V: TRBV5-1; J: TRBJ2-7; D: TRBD2; size: few; DNA: TGCGCCAGCAGCTTGGGCGCTGGAGCGGGAGAGGGCAAGCAGTACTTC; CDR3: CASSLGAGAGEGKQYF
V: TRBV2; J: TRBJ1-2; D: .; size: once; DNA: TGTGCCACCGTCAGGGGAAACTATGGCTACACCTTC; CDR3: CATVRGNYGYTF
V: TRBV2; J: TRBJ2-1; D: .; size: few; DNA: TGTGCCAGCAGTGATCAGCCGGGAAACGCGTTCTTC; CDR3: CASSDQPGNAFF
V: TRBV7-7; J: TRBJ2-1; D: .; size: .; DNA: TGTGCTAGCAGCCCCGTGGGGCCCTACAATGAGCAGTTCTTC; CDR3: CASSPVGPYNEQFF
V: TRBV6-6; J: TRBJ1-6; D: .; size: .; DNA: TGTGCCAGCATCGGGGTGGGGATCTATAATTCACCCCTCCACTTT; CDR3: CASIGVGIYNSPLHF
V: TRBV14; J: TRBJ2-6; D: .; size: .; DNA: TGTGCCAGCAGCCATAGCTTTACTGGGGCCAACGTCCTGACTTTC; CDR3: CASSHSFTGANVLTF
V: TRBV4-1; J: TRBJ2-1; D: TRBD2; size: few; DNA: TGCGCCAGCAGCCAAGATCAGGCGGGAGGCTCCTACAATGAGCAGTTCTTC; CDR3: CASSQDQAGGSYNEQFF
V: TRBV29-1; J: TRBJ1-2; D: .; size: .; DNA: TGCAGCCCCACAGGCTACACCTTC; CDR3: CSPTGYTF
V: TRBV3-1; J: TRBJ1-5; D: .; size: .; DNA: TGTGCCAGCAGCCCCTCTTTTTTTGGCAATCAGCCCCAGCATTTT; CDR3: CASSPSFFGNQPQHF
V: TRBV12-3/TRBV12-4; J: TRBJ2-1; D: .; size: .; DNA: TGTGCCAGCAGTTTAAGGCGGGGCGTGAGGGATGAGCAGTTCTTC; CDR3: CASSLRRGVRDEQFF
V: TRBV29-1; J: TRBJ2-7; D: .; size: .; DNA: TGCAGCGTTGGTGCGCCCCCCCTATACGAGCAGTACTTC; CDR3: CSVGAPPLYEQYF
V: TRBV7-2; J: TRBJ2-7; D: .; size: once; DNA: TGTGCCAGCAGCTCGTATGCGGGAAACGAGCAGTACTTC; CDR3: CASSSYAGNEQYF
V: TRBV10-3; J: TRBJ2-1; D: TRBD2; size: .; DNA: TGTGCCATCACCGACTTGGTGGTAGCGGGAGAGGGTTCCTACAATGAGCAGTTCTTC; CDR3: CAITDLVVAGEGSYNEQFF
V: TRBV6-5; J: TRBJ2-4; D: .; size: .; DNA: TGTGCCAGCAGAACGACCCAAGGCAGAGCCAAAAACATTCAGTACTTC; CDR3: CASRTTQGRAKNIQYF
V: TRBV29-1; J: TRBJ1-4; D: TRBD1; size: .; DNA: TGCAGCGCCCGGACAGGTATAGGAGAAAAACTGTTTTTT; CDR3: CSARTGIGEKLFF
V: TRBV7-2; J: TRBJ2-3; D: .; size: .; DNA: TGTGCCAGCAGCTTAGTTGGGGGAGATACGCAGTATTTT; CDR3: CASSLVGGDTQYF